One and the same sample provided the 17 T cell receptor beta chains below, sequenced in a study of cytomegalovirus exposure and HLA in healthy donors. Researchers ran the PCR with 60 Vbeta and 13 Jbeta primers. Assay: immunoSEQ multiplex PCR; the TCRdb copy retains only in-frame clones and omits some. Of approximately 89,000 clones in the sample, roughly two thirds were seen once. Sequencing was done on a sample of PBMCs. The receptors were gathered from a female donor in good health and CMV-seronegative.

The V gene is TRBV19, the J gene TRBJ2-6, with D tentatively TRBD1 (5 bases). The germline V and J ends were trimmed by 4 bases and 0 bases, with 10 bases remaining between them. The CDR3 has 16 residues. CDR1 is LNHDA, CDR2 SQIVND, per germline (reference sequence). In nucleotides, the CDR3 is TGTGCCAGTAGTACCAGAACAGGCTCTGGGGCCAACGTCCTGACTTTC. Amino acids: CASSTRTGSGANVLTF. Filled out from reference TRBV19 and TRBJ2-6, the complete variable domain reads DGGITQSPKYLFRKEGQNVTLSCEQNLNHDAMYWYRQDPGQGLRLIYYSQIVNDFQKGDIAEGYSVSREKKESFPLTVTSAQKNPTAFYLCASSTRTGSGANVLTFGAGSRLTVL.

The chain has TRBV4-2 and TRBJ2-7, with D perhaps matching TRBD2 (5 bases). Germline values: CDR1 LGHNA, CDR2 YNFKEQ. V was clipped by 0 bases and J by 7 bases, with 16 bases between them. The length of the CDR3 is 15 residues. The CDR3 sequence is CASSQEYAEGGEQYF. The CDR3 DNA follows: TGTGCCAGCAGCCAAGAGTACGCCGAGGGTGGAGAGCAGTACTTC.

The chain joins TRBV2 to TRBJ2-7; the D gene is possibly TRBD1 (7 bases). This CDR3 spans 14 amino acids. Trimming removed 5 bases at V and 2 bases at J, with 13 bases between. Germline V gives CDR1 SNHLY, CDR2 FYNNEI. The CDR3 region has the DNA TGTGCCAGCAGTTTGGCGGGACAGCCCTACGAGCAGTACTTC. Amino acids: CASSLAGQPYEQYF.

This clone was seen just once. The V and J genes are TRBV5-6 and TRBJ1-1; D uncertain. CDR1 SGHDT and CDR2 YYEEEE come from the germline V gene. The CDR3 has 15 residues. The germline V and J ends were trimmed by 3 bases and 0 bases, with 12 bases remaining between them. The CDR3 nucleotides read TGTGCCAGCAGCTCGAGGTGGCCCTTGAACACTGAAGCTTTCTTT. Its protein product is CASSSRWPLNTEAFF.

This CDR3 is CASSSGWGNTEAFF. The CDR3 nucleotides read TGTGCCAGCAGTTCGGGATGGGGGAACACTGAAGCTTTCTTT. The V call is TRBV6-5, the J call TRBJ1-1; D is undetermined. The germline V gene has CDR1 MNHEY and CDR2 SVGAGI. The CDR3 runs to 14 residues. V was pared by 4 bases and J by 1 base, with 10 bases between.

There are a few counts of this clone. The CDR3 region is CASSKGQGNFYEQYF. Written as DNA, the CDR3 is TGTGCCAGCAGTAAGGGACAGGGTAATTTCTACGAGCAGTACTTC. This rearrangement joins TRBV27 to TRBJ2-7; 9 nucleotides line up with TRBD1. Germline assignment: CDR1 MNHEY and CDR2 SMNVEV (reference sequence). The CDR3 sequence is 15 residues long. V shed 5 bases, J shed 3 bases, and the junction held 8 bases outside the gene matches.

This clone has a single count. The chain joins TRBV6-5 to TRBJ2-5, with unresolved D. Germline CDR1 reads MNHEY; CDR2 reads SVGAGI. Trimming removed 5 bases from V and 2 bases from J, with 9 bases in between. The CDR3 totals 13 residues. CDR3 amino acids: CASSLTPQETQYF. In nucleotides, the CDR3 is TGTGCCAGCAGTCTAACTCCGCAAGAGACCCAGTACTTC.

This clone was counted only a few times. This chain uses TRBV28 with TRBJ2-1, with 7 nucleotides matching TRBD1. With V trimmed by 8 bases and J by 9 bases, 10 bases remained unmatched. The CDR3 length is 13 residues. CDR1 is MDHEN and CDR2 is SYDVKM in the germline V gene. This CDR3 reads CASGPQGVPEQFF. CDR3 sequence (DNA): TGTGCCAGCGGACCTCAGGGGGTTCCTGAGCAGTTCTTC.

V is TRBV4-3 and J is TRBJ2-3, with no clear D. Trimming left V 0 bases short and J 6 bases short, with 4 bases between. The germline CDR1 and CDR2 sequences are LGHNA and YSLEER. This CDR3 spans 12 amino acids. The CDR3 reads CASSQDRDTQYF. The DNA for the CDR3 is TGCGCCAGCAGCCAAGATCGGGATACGCAGTATTTT.

Concerning this clone itself: At the DNA level, this CDR3 is encoded by other sequences in the same sample as well. V is TRBV5-1 and J is TRBJ2-7; TRBD2 might be the D (6 bases). The CDR3 has 14 residues. Germline values: CDR1 SGHRS, CDR2 YFSETQ. V lost 0 bases and J 3 bases, leaving 10 bases between the germline ends. The CDR3 spells CASSLAGGSYEQYF. The CDR3 nucleotides read TGCGCCAGCAGCTTGGCTGGGGGGAGCTACGAGCAGTACTTC.

This chain links TRBV10-3 with TRBJ2-7, with 8 bases aligning to TRBD1. Losses at the gene ends were 6 bases for V and 2 bases for J; bases not matched to a gene: 18. The V gene's germline CDR1 is ENHRY and CDR2 SYGVKD. The CDR3 contains 18 residues. The CDR3 region has the DNA TGTGCCATCAGCCCTGGGACAGGCGTCTACAACCCCACCTACGAGCAGTACTTC. It codes for CAISPGTGVYNPTYEQYF.

This clone was seen a handful of times. This rearrangement joins TRBV23-1 to TRBJ1-5; TRBD1 matches 7 bases. TRBV23-1 is given ORF status, its function remaining uncertain. J was trimmed by 4 bases and V by 0 bases; bases with no gene match: 12. The CDR3 totals 18 residues. CDR3 nucleotides: TGCGCCAGCAGTCAATCGTGGACAGGCCGACCTTGGAATCAGCCCCAGCATTTT. It is translated as CASSQSWTGRPWNQPQHF.

This chain connects TRBV30 to TRBJ2-5; TRBD1 is a possible D gene (5 bases). Trimming removed 3 bases at V and 3 bases at J, with 5 bases between. CDR1 GTSNPN and CDR2 SVGIG come from the germline V gene (reference sequence). The length of the CDR3 is 11 residues. The CDR3 reads CAWRTEETQYF. In DNA, the CDR3 is TGTGCCTGGAGGACAGAAGAGACCCAGTACTTC.

The V call is TRBV2, the J call TRBJ1-3, with D hard to call. Deletions cut 8 bases from V and 0 bases from J, with 14 bases between. There are 15 residues in the CDR3. Germline-derived CDR1 and CDR2 are SNHLY and FYNNEI. This chain's CDR3 is CASRRTVDSGNTIYF. Written as DNA, the CDR3 is TGTGCCAGCCGTCGGACTGTTGACTCTGGAAACACCATATATTTT. The variable domain in full, completed from reference TRBV2 and TRBJ1-3, reads EPEVTQTPSHQVTQMGQEVILRCVPISNHLYFYWYRQILGQKVEFLVSFYNNEISEKSEIFDDQFSVERPDGSNFTLKIRSTKLEDSAMYFCASRRTVDSGNTIYFGEGSWLTVV.

This clone was recorded a few times. J is TRBJ2-5 and V is TRBV13; TRBD1 might be the D (5 bases). The CDR3 extends over 14 amino acids. Looked up from germline, CDR1 is PRHDT and CDR2 is FYEKMQ (reference sequence). The V gene lost 5 bases and the J gene lost 1 base, with 11 bases spanning the gap. CDR3: CASSPPQGQETQYF. The CDR3 region has the DNA TGTGCCAGCAGCCCCCCCCAGGGCCAAGAGACCCAGTACTTC.

The rearrangement uses TRBV29-1 and TRBJ1-4; no clear D gene. CDR3 length equals 13 residues. CDR1 is SQVTM, CDR2 ANQGSEA, per germline. V lost 7 bases, J lost 4 bases, and 13 bases lay in between. The DNA for the CDR3 is TGCAGCGCTGGGTCACTATTTAATGAAAAACTGTTTTTT. Its translation is CSAGSLFNEKLFF.

V usage is TRBV7-9 and J usage is TRBJ2-1, with 10 bases aligning to TRBD2. Germline V CDR1 and CDR2: SEHNR, FQNEAQ (reference sequence). Trimming cost V 2 bases and J 9 bases; bases outside gene matches: 7. The CDR3 covers 15 residues. In DNA, the CDR3 is TGTGCCAGCAGCTTACAGCGGGGGGGCCGGAGTGAGCAGTTCTTC. Protein sequence: CASSLQRGGRSEQFF.